This entry lists 13 T cell receptor beta chains sequenced from one sample in a study of T cell repertoires in cytomegalovirus infection. From the reads, TCRdb called clonotypes with MiXCR, one entry per CDR3 protein. The table records some 920,000 distinct CDR3 sequences, approximately 31% of them present only once. These receptors are not linked to any known antigen. Sequenced material: cultured CD8+ T cells from PBMCs, taken from culture after CMV antigen stimulation. Every receptor here comes from a human donor in good health (CMV status not recorded). Some clones in this sample may be carry-over from other donors' samples.

V usage is TRBV28 and J usage is TRBJ1-2; D is possibly TRBD1 (5 bases). Looked up from germline, CDR1 is MDHEN and CDR2 is SYDVKM. This CDR3 comprises 17 residues. Trimming took 1 base from V and 4 from J, leaving 19 bases between them. In DNA, the CDR3 is TGTGCCAGCAGTTTATCCCCAACTAAACAGGTTTCCTATGGCTACACCTTC. Protein sequence: CASSLSPTKQVSYGYTF.

This chain uses TRBV20-1 with TRBJ2-1; tentative D call: TRBD2 (5 bases). Germline V gene data show CDR1 as DFQATT and CDR2 as SNEGSKA (reference sequence). V was shortened by 0 bases and J by 0 bases, with 15 bases between the two germline ends. The CDR3 covers 17 residues. This chain's CDR3 is CSARDPFQRSSYNEQFF. CDR3 DNA: TGCAGTGCTAGAGATCCCTTTCAGCGGAGCTCCTACAATGAGCAGTTCTTC.

This chain links TRBV9 with TRBJ1-1; D is undetermined. Per germline, CDR1 SGDLS and CDR2 YYNGEE. There are 17 residues in the CDR3. Trimming shortened V by 0 bases and J by 0 bases, and 15 bases separated the two germline ends. The CDR3 nucleotides read TGTGCCAGCAGCGTAGGGTTTGGGGTTTCAGTGAACACTGAAGCTTTCTTT. This gives the protein CASSVGFGVSVNTEAFF.

This clonotype showed up just a few times. V and J are TRBV7-2 and TRBJ1-1, with D possibly matching TRBD1 (6 bases). The CDR3 spans 12 residues. Germline V gene data show CDR1 as SGHTA and CDR2 as FQGNSA. V was clipped by 5 bases and J by 11 bases, with 15 bases between them. The CDR3 reads CASSPLGGTAFF. The CDR3, as DNA: TGTGCCAGCAGCCCCCTGGGGGGCACGGCTTTCTTT.

This chain uses TRBV4-1 with TRBJ2-2; no clear D. The CDR3 totals 15 residues. Germline assignment: CDR1 MGHRA and CDR2 YSYEKL. V was pared by 0 bases and J by 4 bases, with 9 bases between. CDR3 sequence: CASSQDHRVTGELFF. For the CDR3, the DNA is TGCGCCAGCAGCCAAGATCATCGGGTCACCGGGGAGCTGTTTTTT.

This clonotype came up a few times. The V call is TRBV6-1, the J call TRBJ2-7, with D unresolved. This CDR3 contains 15 residues. In germline, CDR1 is MNHNS, CDR2 SASEGT. V was cut by 5 bases and J by 1 base, with 15 bases left in between. CDR3: CASSSYFDGSYEQYF. The DNA for the CDR3 is TGTGCCAGCAGTAGTTACTTTGACGGTTCCTACGAGCAGTACTTC.

This sequence joins TRBV9 and TRBJ2-5; 7 bases are shared with TRBD1. From germline, CDR1 is SGDLS and CDR2 YYNGEE. The CDR3 is made up of 15 amino acids. V shed 4 bases and J 1 base; nucleotides not matched to a gene: 7. The CDR3 region is CASSNGQELQETQYF. CDR3 DNA sequence: TGTGCCAGCAGCAACGGACAGGAACTCCAAGAGACCCAGTACTTC.

V and J are TRBV7-9 and TRBJ1-1; D is unresolved. Trimming shortened V by 5 bases and J by 4 bases, and 23 bases separated the two germline ends. The CDR3 loop spans 17 amino acids. Germline V gives CDR1 SEHNR, CDR2 FQNEAQ (reference sequence). The CDR3 reads CASSGWKDTGGITEAFF. For the CDR3, the DNA is TGTGCCAGCAGCGGGTGGAAAGATACGGGCGGGATCACTGAAGCTTTCTTT.

This rearrangement joins TRBV10-3 to TRBJ2-1, with TRBD2 identical over 8 bases. Germline V gives CDR1 ENHRY, CDR2 SYGVKD. Trimming cost V 2 bases and J 1 base; bases outside gene matches: 1. The CDR3 covers 15 residues. The CDR3 region has the DNA TGTGCCATCAGTGAGCCGGGGGGGTCCTACAATGAGCAGTTCTTC. This encodes CAISEPGGSYNEQFF.

The chain employs TRBV19 and TRBJ2-7; D gene ambiguous. The germline gives CDR1 LNHDA, CDR2 SQIVND (reference sequence). There are 15 residues in the CDR3. V shed 3 bases and J shed 3 bases, with 15 bases lying between them. CDR3 region: CASSIGHGTVYEQYF. In nucleotides, the CDR3 is TGTGCCAGTAGTATCGGTCATGGCACCGTCTACGAGCAGTACTTC.

Comment on this clonotype: A much larger clone differs by one base, so this may be a read error. The J gene is TRBJ2-1, the V gene TRBV7-6; D ambiguous. Trimming removed 2 bases from V and 2 bases from J, with 4 bases in between. This CDR3 region has 13 residues. CDR1 and CDR2 from the germline V gene are SGHVS and FNYEAQ. The CDR3 region has the DNA TGTGCCAGCAGCTTAAATGCCTACAATGAGCAGTTCTTC. As protein: CASSLNAYNEQFF.

The genes are TRBV2 and TRBJ1-2; weak D call: TRBD1 (6 bases). Germline CDR1 SNHLY, CDR2 FYNNEI. V lost 5 bases to trimming and J lost 3 bases, with 13 bases between them. The CDR3 runs 14 residues. The DNA for the CDR3 is TGTGCCAGCAGTTATGGGGGCGCGGACTATGGCTACACCTTC. Its translation: CASSYGGADYGYTF. Filled out from reference TRBV2 and TRBJ1-2, the complete variable domain reads EPEVTQTPSHQVTQMGQEVILRCVPISNHLYFYWYRQILGQKVEFLVSFYNNEISEKSEIFDDQFSVERPDGSNFTLKIRSTKLEDSAMYFCASSYGGADYGYTFGSGTRLTVV.

This clonotype occurred many times. This chain links TRBV7-8 with TRBJ1-1; 8 nucleotides align to TRBD1. The V gene end was trimmed by 5 bases and the J gene end by 8 bases; junction bases not matched to a gene: 10. CDR3 length: 14 amino acids. Germline CDR1 is SGHVS and CDR2 is FQNEAQ. CDR3 sequence: CASSVGQGRKEAFF. The CDR3, as DNA: TGTGCCAGCAGCGTAGGACAGGGCCGGAAAGAAGCTTTCTTT.